A selection of T cell receptor beta chains follows, all from one sample in a study of blood T cell repertoires in COVID-19. The repertoire was sequenced with immunoSEQ multiplex PCR; TCRdb's copy has only in-frame clones and lacks some. The table lists 250,000 or so clones, approximately 85% of them singletons. The source material was peripheral blood. These receptors were obtained from a woman aged 70-85 years with acute or convalescent COVID-19. Both conserved end residues are part of each CDR3. D genes are given only for firm matches. A row's size may be missing; if present it is once, few, many or a size class.

j_gene: TRBJ1-3
d_gene: .
v_gene: TRBV3-1/TRBV3-2
abundance: .
CDR3nt: TGTGCCAGCAGCCAAGTGGCCGGAAACACCATATATTTT
CDR3aa: CASSQVAGNTIYF

j_gene: TRBJ1-4
d_gene: TRBD1
v_gene: TRBV5-4
abundance: .
CDR3nt: TGTGCCAGCAGCAATAGACAGGGGGCCCAGGAAAAACTGTTTTTT
CDR3aa: CASSNRQGAQEKLFF

j_gene: TRBJ1-1
d_gene: TRBD1
v_gene: TRBV23-1
abundance: .
CDR3nt: TGCGCCAGCAGTCAATCCCTCTGGCAGGGGGCGATCACTGAAGCTTTCTTT
CDR3aa: CASSQSLWQGAITEAFF

j_gene: TRBJ2-7
d_gene: .
v_gene: TRBV5-1
abundance: .
CDR3nt: TGCGCCAGCAGCTTGGATTTTGCGGTTTCGGCCGAGCAGTACTTC
CDR3aa: CASSLDFAVSAEQYF

j_gene: TRBJ2-2
d_gene: TRBD2
v_gene: TRBV4-2
abundance: .
CDR3nt: TGTGCCAGCAGCCAGGGTACTAGCGGGGGGGCGTTCGCGAACACCGGGGAGCTGTTTTTT
CDR3aa: CASSQGTSGGAFANTGELFF

j_gene: TRBJ2-2
d_gene: TRBD1
v_gene: TRBV18
abundance: .
CDR3nt: TGTGCCAGCTCTGGACAGGGACCGCGTAACACCGGGGAGCTGTTTTTT
CDR3aa: CASSGQGPRNTGELFF

j_gene: TRBJ1-1
d_gene: TRBD1
v_gene: TRBV6-5
abundance: .
CDR3nt: TGTGCCAGCAGGTCAGGGGGAAGGACTGAAGCTTTCTTT
CDR3aa: CASRSGGRTEAFF

j_gene: TRBJ1-1
d_gene: .
v_gene: TRBV28
abundance: .
CDR3nt: TGTGCCAGCAGTTTATGGCGTCCGAACACTGAAGCTTTCTTT
CDR3aa: CASSLWRPNTEAFF

j_gene: TRBJ1-2
d_gene: .
v_gene: TRBV6-5
abundance: .
CDR3nt: TGTGCCAGCAACTTAGGACAGAGGGAGAACTATGGCTACACCTTC
CDR3aa: CASNLGQRENYGYTF

j_gene: TRBJ2-2
d_gene: .
v_gene: TRBV7-9
abundance: .
CDR3nt: TGTGCCAGCAGCCCCTCGACATTCGGGGAGCTGTTTTTT
CDR3aa: CASSPSTFGELFF

j_gene: TRBJ1-6
d_gene: TRBD1
v_gene: TRBV9
abundance: few
CDR3nt: TGTGCCAGCAGCGCGAGACAGGGTGATTCACCCCTCCACTTT
CDR3aa: CASSARQGDSPLHF

j_gene: TRBJ1-5
d_gene: .
v_gene: TRBV6-2/TRBV6-3
abundance: .
CDR3nt: TGTGCCAGCAGTCGAATAGGGGAAAATCAGCCCCAGCATTTT
CDR3aa: CASSRIGENQPQHF

j_gene: TRBJ1-1
d_gene: TRBD1
v_gene: TRBV19
abundance: .
CDR3nt: TGTGCCAGTAGTTTATTACAGGGGGTAGCGAACACTGAAGCTTTCTTT
CDR3aa: CASSLLQGVANTEAFF

j_gene: TRBJ1-3
d_gene: .
v_gene: TRBV14
abundance: few
CDR3nt: TGTGCCAGCAGCTCAGGACAGTTCTCTGGAAACACCATATATTTT
CDR3aa: CASSSGQFSGNTIYF

j_gene: TRBJ2-1
d_gene: TRBD2
v_gene: TRBV10-2
abundance: .
CDR3nt: TGCGCCAGCTGGACTAGCCCTTGGGATGAGCAGTTCTTC
CDR3aa: CASWTSPWDEQFF

j_gene: TRBJ2-1
d_gene: TRBD2
v_gene: TRBV4-3
abundance: .
CDR3nt: TGCGCCAGCAGCCAAGAAGGTGGCGGGGGGGCCCGCAATGAGCAGTTCTTC
CDR3aa: CASSQEGGGGARNEQFF

j_gene: TRBJ1-3
d_gene: TRBD1
v_gene: TRBV7-2
abundance: .
CDR3nt: TGCGCCAGCAGCTGGGGACAGGCCTCTGGAAACACCATATATTTT
CDR3aa: CASSWGQASGNTIYF

j_gene: TRBJ2-3
d_gene: .
v_gene: TRBV5-1
abundance: .
CDR3nt: TGCGCCAGCAGCTTAAATCGACTAGACACAGATACGCAGTATTTT
CDR3aa: CASSLNRLDTDTQYF

j_gene: TRBJ1-1
d_gene: TRBD1
v_gene: TRBV19
abundance: .
CDR3nt: TGTGCCAGTAGTGTACAGGGGGCATACACTGAAGCTTTCTTT
CDR3aa: CASSVQGAYTEAFF

j_gene: TRBJ1-2
d_gene: TRBD1
v_gene: TRBV12-5
abundance: .
CDR3nt: TGTGCTAGTGGCCTCGGGACAGAAGATGGCTACACCTTC
CDR3aa: CASGLGTEDGYTF

j_gene: TRBJ2-7
d_gene: TRBD1
v_gene: TRBV18
abundance: .
CDR3nt: TGTGCCAGCTCACCAGCCTACTCTTTCGGGACAGGGAGCTACGAGCAGTACTTC
CDR3aa: CASSPAYSFGTGSYEQYF

j_gene: TRBJ1-2
d_gene: .
v_gene: TRBV5-4
abundance: .
CDR3nt: TGTGCCAGCAGTTCTTCCGGGGGTAGAGGCTACACCTTC
CDR3aa: CASSSSGGRGYTF